This entry is about one T cell receptor (beta chain). No antigen is known for it. The record originates from a study of graft-versus-host responses after intestinal transplantation. As for the study in general: In this cohort, recipients had multivisceral, liver-intestinal, or isolated intestinal transplants.

General study results and limits: The highest levels of circulating GvH clones went along with early declines in HvG clones after transplant. Some patients had graft-donor T cell macrochimerism. In their allografts, the ratios of graft-versus-host to host-versus-graft T cell clones were high.

Intraepithelial and lamina propria lymphocytes were isolated from graft specimens. The CDR3 consists of 15 residues. Trimming removed 0 bases from V and 5 bases from J, with 9 bases in between. Germline values: CDR1 SGDLS, CDR2 YYNGEE. Here immunoSEQ multiplex PCR was the method, and the copy in TCRdb shows in-frame clones only, minus some. The sample includes 1,500 to 2,000 clones, around 86% of them seen just once. The clonotype was recovered from a human patient who received an intestinal transplant, so some T cells may come from the graft donor. Sequences were derived from ileum tissue, sampled 55 to 60 days after intestinal transplant. J is TRBJ1-6 and V is TRBV9; tentative D call: TRBD1 (5 bases). The CDR3 nucleotides are TGTGCCAGCAGCGTAGAGGACATCCATAATTCACCCCTCCACTTT. Translation: CASSVEDIHNSPLHF.